Given below is one T cell receptor beta chain in context. Its antigen target is currently unknown. There are no base qualities to consult, and no much larger clone falls within one base. This record comes from a study of blood T cell repertoires in COVID-19 (dated by TCRdb to 2018 to 2021). Regarding the complete study: Samples from collaborators originated in the United States, Italy and Spain and spanned both the acute and convalescent phases of COVID-19. Subjects who had been exposed to COVID-19, were actively infected with it, or had recovered from it provided the deeply sampled blood TCRbeta repertoires that made up the dataset. HLA class I and class II types, where available, came from metadata supplied by the sample provider rather than from assay-based typing. The prospective study material was composed of cDNA or gDNA derived from T cells, B-cell-depleted T cells, or PBMCs. Sample metadata almost always included a de-identified subject ID, COVID-19 status, age in years and sex. The repertoires were released in a freely available public database intended as a resource for research on the immune response to SARS-CoV-2. Samples were obtained from the ongoing ImmuneRACE study (first 160 participants) and from 1,000 to 1,500 subjects provided by 6 global collaborators. Summary of the overall study and its limitations: How much clinical and demographic metadata was included differed by source and by participant, and the metadata was provided uncurated.

TCRbeta CDR3 regions were amplified from genomic DNA using the immunoSEQ Assay, a bias-controlled multiplex PCR. Processing in the source paper ran as follows. The number of nucleated cells in each sample was estimated by amplification of reference gene primers within the assay. Sequence reads were collapsed and filtered to measure the absolute abundance of every unique TCRbeta CDR3 rearrangement. For each sample, productive Simpson clonality was calculated by taking the square root of Simpson's diversity index across productive rearrangements. TCRdb mirrors the immuneACCESS table, restricted to in-frame sequences. Some clones are absent from its copies; in checked studies, under half trace to an unresolved V gene, and the reason for the others is unknown. The V and J calls and the clone size are those of that table, but D and trimming were determined from the DNA. The sample table shows 120,000 to 150,000 clones, and 84% are seen once. Roughly 5.5% of the sample is in the top ten clones.

The germline V gene (reference sequence) gives CDR1 as SEHNR and CDR2 as FQNEAQ. CDR3 length: 14 amino acids, cysteine to phenylalanine. The sequence is cut down to CDR3 DNA, 42 bases in frame from base 1. The junction shows trimming of 4 bases on V and 6 bases on J, plus 13 bases between the germline ends. Participants in the prospective study were aged roughly 18 to 100 years, lived in some 24 United States geographic areas, and enrolled through a virtual design. To assign participants to cohorts, the prospective study relied on clinical history that participants themselves reported in a screening survey and a study questionnaire. Exposed participants had been in contact, within 2 weeks of entering the study, with a person who had a PCR-confirmed or clinician-diagnosed case of COVID-19. Mobile phlebotomists in the prospective study collected whole blood, serum and a nasopharyngeal or oropharyngeal swab from every participant. Additional blood draws and questionnaires over an approximately 2-month period could optionally be provided by prospective study participants. Before DNA extraction, prospective study blood samples were shipped either frozen or at room temperature.

Sequences were obtained from PBMCs or T cells enriched from blood (not recorded which). Here the chain combines TRBV7-9 and TRBJ1-5; possibly the D gene is TRBD1, per 5 matching bases. This receptor was taken from a woman in her 50s who had been exposed to COVID-19. The bases are TGTGCCAGCAGCTCTTCGGGGGAGGGTCAGCCCCAGCATTTT. This gives the protein CASSSSGEGQPQHF.